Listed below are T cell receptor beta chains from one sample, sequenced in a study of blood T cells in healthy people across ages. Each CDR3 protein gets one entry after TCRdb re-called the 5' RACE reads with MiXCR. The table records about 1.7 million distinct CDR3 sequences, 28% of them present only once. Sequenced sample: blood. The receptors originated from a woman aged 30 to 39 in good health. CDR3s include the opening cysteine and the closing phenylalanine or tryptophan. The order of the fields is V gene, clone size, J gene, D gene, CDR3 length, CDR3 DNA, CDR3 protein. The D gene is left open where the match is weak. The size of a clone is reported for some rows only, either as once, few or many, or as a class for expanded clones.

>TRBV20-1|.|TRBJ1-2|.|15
TGCAGTGCCTCCTCAACTCGGACAGTAAAAGATGGCTACACCTTC
CSASSTRTVKDGYTF
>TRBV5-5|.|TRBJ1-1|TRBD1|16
TGTGCCAGCAGCTCCTCGGGACAGGTCATGAACACTGAAGCTTTCTTT
CASSSSGQVMNTEAFF
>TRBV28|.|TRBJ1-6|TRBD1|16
TGTGCCAGCAGTCCCCACCCAGGGACAGGGGTCTCACCCCTCCACTTT
CASSPHPGTGVSPLHF
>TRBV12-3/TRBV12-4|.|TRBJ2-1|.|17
TGTGCCAGCAGTTTAGGGCCCGGGCATGGACTATACAATGAGCAGTTCTTC
CASSLGPGHGLYNEQFF
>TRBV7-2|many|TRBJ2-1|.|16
TGTGCCAGCAGCTTAGGGAGGACTATAGCTGAGCATGAGCAGTTCTTC
CASSLGRTIAEHEQFF
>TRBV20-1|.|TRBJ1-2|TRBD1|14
TGCAGTGCTAGCTCAAGCCGGGCAGGGACAGCGGGCACCTTC
CSASSSRAGTAGTF
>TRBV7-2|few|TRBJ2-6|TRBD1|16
TGTGCCAGCAGCATCCAAGGGACAGGGGGGGCCAACGTCCTGACTTTC
CASSIQGTGGANVLTF
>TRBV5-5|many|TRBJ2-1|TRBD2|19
TGTGCCAGCAGCTTGTCTTTTCGGGCGGGAGGGAGCTCCTACAATGAGCAGTTCTTC
CASSLSFRAGGSSYNEQFF
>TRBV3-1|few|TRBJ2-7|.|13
TGTGCCAGCAGCCAAGATTGGGGGGCCGAGCAGTACTTC
CASSQDWGAEQYF
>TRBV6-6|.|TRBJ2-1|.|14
TGTGCCAGCAGTTACTCGACGGAGACTAATGAGCAGTTCTTC
CASSYSTETNEQFF
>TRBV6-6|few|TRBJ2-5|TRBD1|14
TGTGCCAGCAGCACCGGGACAGGGTTTGAGACCCAGTACTTC
CASSTGTGFETQYF
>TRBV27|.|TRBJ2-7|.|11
TGTACCAGCAGTTATAACTACGAGCAGTACTTC
CTSSYNYEQYF
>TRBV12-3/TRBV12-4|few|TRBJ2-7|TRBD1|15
TGTGCCAGCAGTATTCTACGGGACAGGGGATACGAGCAGTACTTC
CASSILRDRGYEQYF
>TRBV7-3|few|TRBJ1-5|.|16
TGTGCCAGCAGCCCCCCGGGGACGGCCGGCAATCAGCCCCAGCATTTT
CASSPPGTAGNQPQHF
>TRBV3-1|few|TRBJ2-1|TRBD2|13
TGTGCCAGCAGCCAAGAGCCCGGGACTAGCACGTTCTTC
CASSQEPGTSTFF
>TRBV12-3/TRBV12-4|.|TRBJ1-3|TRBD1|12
TGTGCCAGCAGTCCGACAGGGAACACCATATATTTT
CASSPTGNTIYF
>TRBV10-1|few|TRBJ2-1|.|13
TGCGCCAGCCAGGGTGAAAACTACAATGAGCAGTTCTTC
CASQGENYNEQFF